This T cell receptor beta chain appears in the sequencing data of a study of TIL therapy for anti-PD-1-resistant metastatic lung cancer. The immunoSEQ assay was v3. Each library reached roughly 1.9 million read pairs, or 5-6 million at deep level. TCRdb's copy holds only in-frame clones and misses some; the assay was immunoSEQ multiplex PCR. The table includes more than 90,000 clones, roughly two thirds detected once. Study-wide results and caveats: Patients were highly selected, enriched for treatment-naive, never-smoker and oncogene-addicted cases.

With regard to this clone: Its antigen is not identified.

The V end was cut by 2 bases, the J end by 0 bases, with 8 bases between. This CDR3 region has 15 residues. CDR1 and CDR2 from the germline V gene are MNHEY and SVGAGI. Time point denoted: pre-treatment sample, taken before nivolumab and TIL therapy. Pleural nodules or supraclavicular lymph nodes made up most of the excised metastases sampled. The receptor was derived from a person between 30 and 79 years old with non-small cell lung cancer. The sample in question was tumor tissue, obtained at baseline. This chain connects TRBV6-5 to TRBJ2-1; weak D call: TRBD2 (6 bases). The CDR3 bases are TGTGCCAGCAGTTACGATAGCGGCTCCTACAATGAGCAGTTCTTC. Translated: CASSYDSGSYNEQFF.